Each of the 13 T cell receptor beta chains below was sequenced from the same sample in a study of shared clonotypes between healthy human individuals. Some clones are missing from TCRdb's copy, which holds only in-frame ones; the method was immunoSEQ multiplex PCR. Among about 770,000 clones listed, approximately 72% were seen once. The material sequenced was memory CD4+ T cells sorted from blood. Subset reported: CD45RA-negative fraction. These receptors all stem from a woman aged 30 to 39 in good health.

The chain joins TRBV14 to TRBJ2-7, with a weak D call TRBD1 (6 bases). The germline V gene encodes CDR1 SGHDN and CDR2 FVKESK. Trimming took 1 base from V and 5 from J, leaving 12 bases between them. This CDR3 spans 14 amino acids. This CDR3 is CASSQAQGRHEQYF. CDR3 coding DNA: TGTGCCAGCAGCCAAGCACAGGGTAGGCACGAGCAGTACTTC. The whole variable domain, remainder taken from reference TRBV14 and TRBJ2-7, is EAGVTQFPSHSVIEKGQTVTLRCDPISGHDNLYWYRRVMGKEIKFLLHFVKESKQDESGMPNNRFLAERTGGTYSTLKVQPAELEDSGVYFCASSQAQGRHEQYFGPGTRLTVT.

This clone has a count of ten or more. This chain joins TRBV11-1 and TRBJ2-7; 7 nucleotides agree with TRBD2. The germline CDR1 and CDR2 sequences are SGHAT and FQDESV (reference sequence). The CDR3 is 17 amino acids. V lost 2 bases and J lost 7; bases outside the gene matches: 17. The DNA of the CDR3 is TGTGCCAGCAGCTTACTGCGGGAGTTAACCTATACTATGGAGCAGTACTTC. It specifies CASSLLRELTYTMEQYF.

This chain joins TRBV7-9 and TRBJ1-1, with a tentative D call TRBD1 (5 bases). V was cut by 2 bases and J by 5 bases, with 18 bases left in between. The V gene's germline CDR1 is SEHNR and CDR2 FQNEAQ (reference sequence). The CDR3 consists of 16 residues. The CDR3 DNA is TGTGCCAGCAGCTTATATCGGCGGCAGGGAAAAACTGAAGCTTTCTTT. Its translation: CASSLYRRQGKTEAFF.

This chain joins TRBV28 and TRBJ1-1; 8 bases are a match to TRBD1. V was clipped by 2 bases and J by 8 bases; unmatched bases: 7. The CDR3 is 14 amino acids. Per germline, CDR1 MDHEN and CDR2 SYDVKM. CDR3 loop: CASSLPRTGWEAFF. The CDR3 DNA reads TGTGCCAGCAGTTTACCCCGGACAGGGTGGGAAGCTTTCTTT.

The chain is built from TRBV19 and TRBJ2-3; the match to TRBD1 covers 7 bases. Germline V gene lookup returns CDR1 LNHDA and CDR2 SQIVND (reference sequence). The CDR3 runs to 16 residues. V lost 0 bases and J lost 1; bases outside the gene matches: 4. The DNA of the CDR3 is TGTGCCAGTAGTATAGATAAGACAGGGCGCACAGATACGCAGTATTTT. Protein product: CASSIDKTGRTDTQYF.

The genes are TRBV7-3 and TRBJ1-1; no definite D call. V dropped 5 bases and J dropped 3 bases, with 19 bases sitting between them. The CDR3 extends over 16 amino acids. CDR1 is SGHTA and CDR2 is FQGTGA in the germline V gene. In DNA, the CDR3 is TGTGCCAGCAGCCCCTATCGCGACGACCGTGACACTGAAGCTTTCTTT. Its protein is CASSPYRDDRDTEAFF. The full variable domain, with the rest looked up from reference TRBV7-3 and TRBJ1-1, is GAGVSQTPSNKVTEKGKYVELRCDPISGHTALYWYRQSLGQGPEFLIYFQGTGAADDSGLPNDRFFAVRPEGSVSTLKIQRTERGDSAVYLCASSPYRDDRDTEAFFGQGTRLTVV.

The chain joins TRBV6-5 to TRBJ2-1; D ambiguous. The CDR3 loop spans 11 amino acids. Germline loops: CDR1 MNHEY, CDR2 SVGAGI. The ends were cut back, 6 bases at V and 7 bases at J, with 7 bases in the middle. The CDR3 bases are TGTGCCAGCAGCCGAACAAATGAGCAGTTCTTC. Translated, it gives CASSRTNEQFF.

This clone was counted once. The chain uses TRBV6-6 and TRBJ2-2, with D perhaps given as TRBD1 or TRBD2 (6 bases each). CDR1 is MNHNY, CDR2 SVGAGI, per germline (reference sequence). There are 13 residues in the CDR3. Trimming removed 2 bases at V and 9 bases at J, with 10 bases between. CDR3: CASSYLGGRELFF. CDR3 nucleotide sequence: TGTGCCAGCAGTTACCTCGGGGGCCGGGAGCTGTTTTTT.

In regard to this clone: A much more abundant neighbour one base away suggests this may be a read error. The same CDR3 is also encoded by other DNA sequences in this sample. The CDR3 DNA follows: TGTGCCAGCAGCTTATCAGATACGCAGTATTTT. Protein: CASSLSDTQYF. The rearrangement uses TRBV7-2 and TRBJ2-3, with unresolved D. CDR3 length: 11 residues. CDR1 is SGHTA and CDR2 is FQGNSA in the germline V gene. Trimming took off 2 bases at V and 4 bases at J, with 1 base between the two ends. The full variable domain, its missing parts supplied by reference TRBV7-2 and TRBJ2-3, is GAGVSQSPSNKVTEKGKDVELRCDPISGHTALYWYRQSLGQGLEFLIYFQGNSAPDKSGLPSDRFSAERTGGSVSTLTIQRTQQEDSAVYLCASSLSDTQYFGPGTRLTVL.

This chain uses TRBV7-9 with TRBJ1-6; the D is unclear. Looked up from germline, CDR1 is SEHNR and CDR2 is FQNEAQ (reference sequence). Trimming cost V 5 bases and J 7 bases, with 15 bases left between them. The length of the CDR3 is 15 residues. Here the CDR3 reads CASSPTVFGNSPLHF. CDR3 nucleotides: TGTGCCAGCAGCCCCACGGTATTTGGGAATTCACCCCTCCACTTT.

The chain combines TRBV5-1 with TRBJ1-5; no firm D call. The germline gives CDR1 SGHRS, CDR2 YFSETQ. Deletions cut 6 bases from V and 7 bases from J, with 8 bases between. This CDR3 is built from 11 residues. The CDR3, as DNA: TGCGCCAGCACCTTTCGGCAGCCCCAGCATTTT. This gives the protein CASTFRQPQHF. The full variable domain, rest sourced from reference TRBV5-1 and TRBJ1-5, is KAGVTQTPRYLIKTRGQQVTLSCSPISGHRSVSWYQQTPGQGLQFLFEYFSETQRNKGNFPGRFSGRQFSNSRSEMNVSTLELGDSALYLCASTFRQPQHFGDGTRLSIL.

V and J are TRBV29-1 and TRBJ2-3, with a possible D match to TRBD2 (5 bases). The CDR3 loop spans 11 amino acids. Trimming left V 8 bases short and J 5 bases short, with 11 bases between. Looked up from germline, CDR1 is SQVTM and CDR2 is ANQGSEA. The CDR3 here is CSPWAGDTQYF. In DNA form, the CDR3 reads TGCAGCCCTTGGGCGGGAGATACGCAGTATTTT.

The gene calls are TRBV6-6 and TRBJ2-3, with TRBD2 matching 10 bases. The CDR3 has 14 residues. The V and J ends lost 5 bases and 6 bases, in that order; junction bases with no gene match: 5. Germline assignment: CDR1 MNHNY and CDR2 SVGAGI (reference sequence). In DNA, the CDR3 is TGTGCCAGCAGTCCCCCGGGACTAGCGGATACGCAGTATTTT. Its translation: CASSPPGLADTQYF.